This T cell receptor (beta chain) is from a study of T cell responses to AZD1222 COVID-19 vaccine. With 5 bases removed from V and 1 base from J, the gap between germline ends came to 10 bases. From germline, CDR1 is SGHVS and CDR2 FNYEAQ. This CDR3 comprises 14 residues. Regarding this clone: Antigen specificity is unknown.

The data were produced by immunoSEQ multiplex PCR, yet TCRdb's version contains in-frame clones alone and is incomplete. The sample yields about 180,000 clones, 85% to 90% seen once. Whole-study findings and limits: Dominant CD4 TCR responses targeted spike regions 160-218 and 743-854.

The receptor was derived from an adult in good health. This specimen consisted of peripheral blood, obtained on day 0 of AZD1222 vaccination. V gene TRBV7-6 combines with J gene TRBJ2-3; D is unclear. CDR3 region: CASSLAHRTDTQYF. The CDR3, as DNA: TGTGCCAGCAGCCTGGCCCACCGCACAGATACGCAGTATTTT.